The source of this TCR beta chain is a study of T cell responses to AZD1222 COVID-19 vaccine. The table lists this clone with a few counts. The antigen remains unidentified. Measured with immunoSEQ multiplex PCR; TCRdb has only the in-frame clones, and not every one. The sample shows approximately 150,000 clones, approximately 90% of them seen only once. J lost 3 bases, V lost 1 base, and 5 bases had no gene match. The CDR3 extends over 16 amino acids. The V gene's germline CDR1 is SGHNT and CDR2 YYREEE (reference sequence). Study-wide findings and caveats: With dominance at 160-218 and 743-854, vaccine-associated CD4 TCRs spanned spike. At baseline, seropositivity was found in only a handful of AZD1222 recipients.

The sample here was peripheral blood, taken on day 0 of AZD1222 vaccination. The receptor was derived from an adult in good health. The chain recombines TRBV5-4 with TRBJ2-5, with TRBD2 matching over 11 bases. CDR3 nucleotides: TGTGCCAGCAGCTTGCAGATAGCGGGAGGGAAAGAGACCCAGTACTTC. Protein sequence: CASSLQIAGGKETQYF.